This note documents a single T cell receptor (beta chain) sequence. This clone was seen a single time. What this receptor recognizes is not known. No much larger clone is present one base from it, and per-base qualities are unavailable. Donors formed part of the validation cohort, which comprised about 120 subjects and was distinct from the first cohort of several hundred subjects. The CDR3 contains 14 residues, cysteine and phenylalanine counted. Of the read, only the CDR3 DNA is kept; its 42 bases are in frame from base 1. V and J lose 1 base and 3 bases, and a span of 10 bases separates them. Per the germline V gene, SGHRS is the CDR1 and YFSETQ is the CDR2. Libraries were prepared through the immunoSEQ multiplex PCR assay. Per the source publication's procedure: To diagnose cytomegalovirus status from the catalog of TCR beta chain sequences, a statistical classification framework was built. This is the immuneACCESS table as TCRdb keeps it, with only in-frame sequences that have V and J called. A part of the clones is gone; compared with another copy, unresolved V genes explain less than half, and the rest is unexplained. That table is the source of V, J and clone size, and D and trimming were worked out from the DNA. Counted in this sample were tens of thousands of clones; 96% of them appeared once. About 4.5% of the sample belongs to the ten largest clones.

The sample comes from a study of cytomegalovirus exposure and HLA in healthy donors (dated by TCRdb to 2017 to 2019). In terms of the full investigation: The roughly 670 repertoires of the first cohort and the 95 to 150 validation repertoires were produced on the same platform, according to a later analysis. Along with the roughly 610-subject first cohort, a separate validation cohort of over a hundred different subjects was used. The study combined high-throughput TCR immunosequencing, statistical association of individual TCRs with disease status, and machine learning to predict cytomegalovirus infection status. The study was designed to test whether signatures of past pathogen exposure could be identified by cataloging public T cell receptors. The study at large found these results: Subsequent analysis determined that TCRs grouped into clusters in the first cohort also showed a tendency toward co-occurrence across the roughly 110 validation repertoires, and roughly 95% of cluster scores exceeded 0. In vitro tests confirmed that a few of the cytomegalovirus-associated TCR beta chains recognize cytomegalovirus antigens. It was suggested by the authors that the approach could potentially be generalized to other disease states and immunological phenotypes. Cytomegalovirus status was reported to be diagnosed by the classifier with high specificity and sensitivity in both the original and validation cohorts. In the study, approximately 160 TCR beta chains were listed as associated with cytomegalovirus. A later analysis had no HLA typing for the validation cohort, so co-occurrence there was scored across all 130 or so repertoires. While some public TCRs were present in many individuals, most TCR sequences turned up only very rarely across donors.

The receptor chain draws on TRBV5-1 and TRBJ2-5, with the identity of the D gene unclear. The source is a young woman in good health and CMV-seropositive. The material sequenced was PBMCs. The DNA sequence is given as TGCGCCAGCAGCTTGCCCACAGAGAAAGAGACCCAGTACTTC. Its protein product is CASSLPTEKETQYF.